This T cell receptor (beta chain) was retrieved from a study of blood T cell repertoires in COVID-19. Overall study: The United States, Italy and Spain supplied acute and convalescent COVID-19 samples. PBMCs, B-cell-depleted T cells, or T cells were the source of the cDNA or gDNA that made up the material.

J was trimmed by 2 bases and V by 2 bases; bases with no gene match: 3. Germline-derived CDR1 and CDR2 are SGHRS and YFSETQ. This CDR3 contains 15 residues. Original processing methods: The authors estimated nucleated cell counts from reference gene primer amplification. Assay used: immunoSEQ multiplex PCR; TCRdb lists only in-frame clones, some missing. V and J calls plus clone size are reproduced from that table; the DNA served to infer D and trimming. This repertoire shows more than 65,000 clones, roughly nine tenths found once; its top ten account for approximately 9.3%. Sequenced material: peripheral blood. The chain links TRBV5-1 to TRBJ1-4; 7 bases agree with TRBD1. This receptor was identified in a man aged 45 to 65 with acute or convalescent COVID-19. CDR3: CASSLVTGTNEKLFF. In DNA, the CDR3 is TGCGCCAGCAGCTTAGTGACAGGGACTAATGAAAAACTGTTTTTT. The whole variable domain, remainder taken from reference TRBV5-1 and TRBJ1-4, is KAGVTQTPRYLIKTRGQQVTLSCSPISGHRSVSWYQQTPGQGLQFLFEYFSETQRNKGNFPGRFSGRQFSNSRSEMNVSTLELGDSALYLCASSLVTGTNEKLFFGSGTQLSVL.